These 24 T cell receptor beta chains share one sample of origin, sequenced in a study of breast tumors, draining lymph nodes, adjacent tissues (dated by TCRdb to the mid-2010s). The library was built by means of multiplex PCR. The data were produced on an Illumina HiSeq 2000. In TCRdb, the public reads were trimmed at Q25 with fastp and aligned with MiXCR, with productive beta chains retained. Identical CDR3 proteins give one entry, which carries the most common genes and DNA. The sample records around 300,000 distinct CDR3 sequences, around 30% of which are singletons. The ten biggest clones cover under 1.2% of the sample. Lymph node samples were obtained from the axillary draining lymph nodes of breast cancer patients. Material: axillary lymph node tissue. The receptors derive from a female donor with breast cancer. Some clones in this sample may be carry-over from other donors' samples.

This clonotype was seen a handful of times. V is TRBV3-1 and J is TRBJ1-6; maybe TRBD1 (5 bases). Trimming left V 2 bases short and J 6 bases short, with 20 bases between. There are 18 residues in the CDR3. Germline V gene lookup returns CDR1 LGHDT and CDR2 YNNKEL (reference sequence). DNA for the CDR3: TGTGCCAGCAGCCAATTTCCGGGACCTCGGACCTTTAATTCACCCCTCCACTTT. Translation: CASSQFPGPRTFNSPLHF. Full variable domain (missing parts from reference TRBV3-1 and TRBJ1-6): DTAVSQTPKYLVTQMGNDKSIKCEQNLGHDTMYWYKQDSKKFLKIMFSYNNKELIINETVPNRFSPKSPDKAHLNLHINSLELGDSAVYFCASSQFPGPRTFNSPLHFGNGTRLTVT.

This clonotype was recorded once. A much larger clone differs by one base, so this may be a read error. In this CDR3 the conserved last residue, phenylalanine or tryptophan, is missing, so a read error is likely. The chain employs TRBV3-1 and TRBJ2-3; possibly TRBD2 for D (5 bases). V gave up 4 bases and J gave up 0 bases, with 5 bases separating them. There are 13 residues in the CDR3. CDR1 and CDR2 (germline): LGHDT, YNNKEL (reference sequence). The CDR3 loop is CASSRTSTDTQYL. The CDR3 bases are TGTGCCAGCAGCCGGACTAGCACAGATACGCAGTATTTG.

This clonotype was seen a few times. A much larger clone lies a single base off, so this may be a read error. The V call is TRBV7-8, the J call TRBJ2-1; possibly TRBD2 for D (6 bases). The CDR3 is 16 amino acids. Germline V lookup: CDR1 SGHVS, CDR2 FQNEAQ. CDR3 sequence reads: CASSFTSGGRSYEQLF. The DNA of the CDR3 is TGTGCCAGCAGCTTTACCTCCGGTGGGAGGAGCTATGAGCAGCTCTTC.

This clonotype was seen ten or more times. This rearrangement joins TRBV20-1 to TRBJ2-5; D not certain. Germline CDR1 and CDR2: DFQATT and SNEGSKA (reference sequence). The V end was cut by 1 base, the J end by 5 bases, with 8 bases between. There are 12 residues in the CDR3. The CDR3 bases are TGCAGTGCTAGAGGGAAGGAGGAGACCCAGTACTTC. Translated, it gives CSARGKEETQYF.

In regard to this clonotype: The junction shows a germline mismatch at one end, possibly a read error. The chain carries TRBV15 and TRBJ2-5; tentatively, D is TRBD2 (5 bases). The CDR3 length is 14 residues. The germline V gene has CDR1 LNHNV and CDR2 YYDKDF (reference sequence). CDR3 DNA sequence: TGTGCCGCCAGCGGAGATCGCCTTCTAGAGACCCAGTACTTC. It yields the protein CAASGDRLLETQYF.

This chain uses TRBV6-2 or TRBV6-3 with TRBJ2-1; TRBD2 matches 7 bases. The CDR3 covers 17 residues. Germline CDR1 and CDR2: MNHEY and SVGEGT. After removal of 6 bases from V and 2 bases from J, the junction contained 13 bases not matched to a gene. This chain's CDR3 is CASRTAWKRDAYNEQFF. CDR3 coding DNA: TGTGCCAGCAGGACCGCATGGAAGCGGGACGCCTACAATGAGCAGTTCTTC.

The table lists this clonotype with a few counts. The chain is built from TRBV7-2 and TRBJ2-7; 8 positions match TRBD1. The CDR3 contains 20 residues. Germline V gene data show CDR1 as SGHTA and CDR2 as FQGNSA. The V and J ends lost 1 base and 1 base, in that order; junction bases with no gene match: 18. The CDR3 coding sequence is TGTGCCAGCAGCTTAGGGTTTAACACAGGGGGGTGGCGGCCGTCCTACGAGCAGTACTTC. It yields the protein CASSLGFNTGGWRPSYEQYF.

With regard to this clonotype: Being one base from a much bigger clone, this may be a read error. The J gene is TRBJ2-1, the V gene TRBV5-6; D is unclear. The CDR3 sequence is 13 residues long. Per the germline V gene, CDR1 is SGHDT and CDR2 is YYEEEE. V lost 1 base to trimming and J lost 8 bases, with 10 bases between them. The CDR3 reads CASSLRPLDEQFF. CDR3 nucleotide sequence: TGTGCCAGCAGCTTGCGACCCCTGGATGAGCAGTTCTTC.

This clonotype was seen many times. CDR3 sequence (DNA): TGTGCCAGCAGTGTTGACCGAAACAATGAGCAGTTCTTC. Residues: CASSVDRNNEQFF. This sequence joins TRBV6-4 and TRBJ2-1; D gene uncertain. Looked up from germline, CDR1 is MRHNA and CDR2 is SNTAGT. CDR3 length: 13 residues. V was trimmed by 4 bases and J by 5 bases, leaving 9 bases between them.

This clonotype was seen many times. The rearrangement uses TRBV11-2 and TRBJ2-3; D tentatively reads TRBD1 or TRBD2 (5 bases each). V was clipped by 2 bases and J by 5 bases, with 14 bases between them. Germline values: CDR1 SGHAT, CDR2 FQNNGV. The CDR3 loop spans 15 amino acids. The CDR3 loop reads CASSLRTGRVDTQYF. DNA for the CDR3: TGTGCCAGCAGCTTACGGACGGGACGGGTAGATACGCAGTATTTT.

This clonotype has a count of ten or more. This chain connects TRBV24-1 to TRBJ2-3; 7 bases align to TRBD1. Germline V CDR1 and CDR2: KGHDR, SFDVKD. The CDR3 is made up of 12 amino acids. The junction had 3 bases not matched to a gene; V was cut back by 9 bases and J by 4 bases. The CDR3 region is CATGQVADTQYF. The CDR3 coding sequence is TGTGCCACCGGACAGGTCGCAGATACGCAGTATTTT.

The genes are TRBV19 and TRBJ2-6; D is uncertain. The CDR3 is 17 amino acids. V lost 8 bases and J lost 0, with 17 bases in between. Germline V gene data show CDR1 as LNHDA and CDR2 as SQIVND (reference sequence). CDR3 amino acids: CASLERYHHSGANVLTF. The CDR3 DNA is TGTGCCAGTCTCGAGAGATACCACCACTCTGGGGCCAACGTCCTGACTTTC.

Regarding this clonotype: A much bigger clone sits one base away, suggesting this may be a read error. The CDR3 loop reads CVSSVGTGEQFF. The CDR3, as DNA: TGTGTCAGCAGTGTCGGGACAGGGGAGCAGTTCTTC. The J gene is TRBJ2-1, the V gene TRBV6-4, with TRBD1 matching over 9 bases. CDR1 is MRHNA and CDR2 is SNTAGT in the germline V gene. The CDR3 is made up of 12 amino acids.

A remark on this clonotype: A read error is possible here, since a much larger clone lies one base away. The CDR3 does not close with the conserved phenylalanine or tryptophan, likely indicating a read error. The chain carries TRBV20-1 and TRBJ2-7; TRBD2 agrees at 9 bases. Germline-derived CDR1 and CDR2 are DFQATT and SNEGSKA (reference sequence). CDR3 size: 13 residues. Losses at the gene ends were 6 bases for V and 4 bases for J; bases not matched to a gene: 7. The CDR3 DNA is TGCAGTGCGGCCCTGCGGGAGGGATACGAGCAGTACCTC. Translated: CSAALREGYEQYL.

This clonotype has a count of ten or more. The rearrangement links TRBV9 to TRBJ2-2; D possibly corresponds to TRBD2 (6 bases). Germline V gene sequence: CDR1 SGDLS, CDR2 YYNGEE. The CDR3 totals 15 residues. V shed 2 bases and J shed 5 bases, with 13 bases lying between them. CDR3 region: CASSVTGVWTGELFF. In DNA, the CDR3 is TGTGCCAGCAGCGTCACGGGAGTTTGGACCGGGGAGCTGTTTTTT.

This chain connects TRBV11-3 to TRBJ2-5; tentatively, D is TRBD2 (8 bases). Germline-derived CDR1 and CDR2 are SGHNT and YENEEA. The V and J ends lost 6 bases and 5 bases respectively, with 22 bases between them. The CDR3 totals 16 residues. The CDR3 sequence: CASSQDRASGGETQYF. The CDR3 DNA sequence: TGTGCCAGCAGTCAAGACAGGGCGTCGGGGGGGGAGACCCAGTACTTC.

Comment on this clonotype: A much bigger clone sits one base away, suggesting this may be a read error. The V gene is TRBV7-3, the J gene TRBJ2-1, with a weak D call TRBD2 (5 bases). Germline CDR1 reads SGHTA; CDR2 reads FQGTGA. V lost 5 bases, J lost 4 bases, and 21 bases lay in between. The CDR3 covers 17 residues. The DNA of the CDR3 is TGTGCCAGCAGCCTAAGTCGGGATGGGCCTCCTTACAATGAGCAGTTCTTC. It encodes CASSLSRDGPPYNEQFF.

The CDR3 nucleotides are TGTGCCAGCAGCCAAGATGGGCTAGCGGGAGGGCCACTCTACGAGCAGTACTTC. It specifies CASSQDGLAGGPLYEQYF. V and J are TRBV4-2 and TRBJ2-7, with TRBD2 identical over 12 bases. The CDR3 is made up of 18 amino acids. Germline lookup yields CDR1 LGHNA and CDR2 YNFKEQ. Trimming removed 0 bases from V and 3 bases from J; junction bases left unmatched: 9.

This clonotype was picked up many times. This chain uses TRBV7-9 with TRBJ2-7; D may be TRBD1 (7 bases). CDR1 and CDR2 (germline): SEHNR, FQNEAQ (reference sequence). V lost 5 bases and J 2 bases, leaving 19 bases between the germline ends. The CDR3 is 16 residues long. The CDR3 region is CASSPTGGTDTYEQYF. CDR3 DNA sequence: TGTGCCAGCAGCCCAACGGGCGGGACAGACACCTACGAGCAGTACTTC.

The chain uses TRBV18 and TRBJ2-7; 11 positions agree with TRBD2. Germline lookup yields CDR1 KGHSH and CDR2 LQKENI. The CDR3 consists of 15 residues. The junction had 6 bases not matched to a gene; V was cut back by 5 bases and J by 3 bases. CDR3 in DNA: TGTGCCAGCTCATACTCCGGGACTAGCGGCTACGAGCAGTACTTC. Encoded protein: CASSYSGTSGYEQYF.

The table lists this clonotype with many counts. The V call is TRBV2, the J call TRBJ1-2; D is ambiguous. Germline CDR1 is SNHLY and CDR2 is FYNNEI. CDR3 length: 13 residues. V lost 7 bases, J lost 3 bases, and 12 bases lay in between. The CDR3 here is CASTKGKYYGYTF. In DNA, the CDR3 is TGTGCCAGCACCAAGGGTAAATACTATGGCTACACCTTC.

This clonotype was counted at least ten times. The chain couples TRBV14 to TRBJ1-2, with D hard to call. CDR3 size: 13 residues. Per germline, CDR1 SGHDN and CDR2 FVKESK. Trimming removed 4 bases from V and 3 bases from J, with 9 bases in between. DNA of the CDR3: TGTGCCAGCAGCCTTAGGGTTGACTATGGCTACACCTTC. Translated, it gives CASSLRVDYGYTF.

This clonotype was found many times. This sequence joins TRBV12-3 or TRBV12-4 and TRBJ2-5, with D tentatively TRBD2 (6 bases). The CDR3 length is 15 residues. V was shortened by 3 bases and J by 3 bases, with 14 bases between the two germline ends. In DNA, the CDR3 is TGTGCCAGCAGTTTTTTAGGAGGGAGCAAAGAGACCCAGTACTTC. Protein sequence: CASSFLGGSKETQYF.

Concerning this clonotype itself: At one end the junction does not follow the germline gene, possibly because of a read error. The chain couples TRBV7-9 to TRBJ2-1; D is unclear. The CDR3 is made up of 15 amino acids. Germline CDR1 reads SEHNR; CDR2 reads FQNEAQ (reference sequence). The CDR3 coding sequence is TGTGCCAGCAGCTTGGATGGATTCTCCTACAGTGAGCAGTTCTTC. Its translation: CASSLDGFSYSEQFF.